This T cell receptor (beta chain) was sequenced during a study of T cells expressing NK-cell markers. Study at large: HCMV seropositivity characterized seven of the eight sequenced donors, and seronegativity one.

TCRdb re-analyzed the 5' RACE reads; it lists each CDR3 protein once, without DNA. In total, the table holds 150,000 or so distinct CDR3 sequences. The CDR3 runs 15 residues. CDR1 SGHRS and CDR2 YFSETQ come from the germline V gene. Study findings and constraints: Dominant NKG2C+ clonotype frequencies of about 1.0-7.5% of CD8+ T cells were measured in over 5 donors.

About this clonotype: Its antigen remains unknown.

Sequenced sample: blood T cells: a sorted CD56 or NKG2C T cell subset, CD4+ or CD8+ T cells, or bulk PBMC T cells (not recorded which). The J gene is TRBJ1-2, the V gene TRBV5-1; the D call of TRBD1 rests on TCRdb alone, since no DNA is present to check it. The sequence was collected from a woman aged 18 to 75 in good health. The CDR3 loop reads CASSLVEGAVYGYTF.